A single sample is the source of the 18 T cell receptor beta chains below, sequenced in a study of cytomegalovirus exposure and HLA in healthy donors. PCR employed 60 Vbeta and 13 Jbeta primers. The protocol was immunoSEQ multiplex PCR, while the TCRdb copy is restricted to in-frame clones and leaves out a portion. Of about 150,000 clones in the sample, about 75% were seen once. Material: PBMCs. These receptors came from a young man in good health and CMV-seronegative.

This rearrangement joins TRBV19 to TRBJ1-1; a possible D gene is TRBD1 (6 bases). The germline V gene encodes CDR1 LNHDA and CDR2 SQIVND (reference sequence). V was cut by 6 bases and J by 1 base, with 9 bases left in between. The CDR3 extends over 13 amino acids. CDR3 protein: CASSNRENTEAFF. The CDR3 DNA sequence: TGTGCCAGTAGCAACAGGGAGAACACTGAAGCTTTCTTT.

The J gene is TRBJ2-1, the V gene TRBV7-9, with TRBD2 matching 10 bases. This CDR3 region has 14 residues. Germline assignment: CDR1 SEHNR and CDR2 FQNEAQ (reference sequence). J was trimmed by 7 bases and V by 5 bases; bases with no gene match: 5. Here the CDR3 reads CASSEGLAINEQFF. CDR3 nucleotides: TGTGCCAGCAGCGAGGGACTAGCGATTAATGAGCAGTTCTTC.

CDR3 region: CASSQDRGRWGETQYF. The CDR3 DNA reads TGTGCCAGCAGCCAAGATAGGGGTCGATGGGGAGAGACCCAGTACTTC. This chain uses TRBV4-2 with TRBJ2-5; the D gene is possibly TRBD1 (5 bases). Trimming pared 0 bases from V and 4 bases from J, leaving 15 bases between. Germline V gives CDR1 LGHNA, CDR2 YNFKEQ. The CDR3 runs 16 residues.

This clone was counted a few times. The chain couples TRBV11-2 to TRBJ1-1; D is ambiguous. Trimming took 5 bases from V and 0 from J, leaving 13 bases between them. CDR3 length: 15 amino acids. Germline CDR1 is SGHAT and CDR2 is FQNNGV. The CDR3 coding sequence is TGTGCCAGCAGCCCGGAGGGATCCATGAACACTGAAGCTTTCTTT. Encoded protein: CASSPEGSMNTEAFF.

This clone was counted between two and nine times. V gene TRBV10-1 combines with J gene TRBJ2-7; 9 nucleotides line up with TRBD2. The J segment lost 2 bases and the V segment lost 0 bases, leaving 8 bases of the junction unmatched. The CDR3 length is 17 residues. Germline CDR1 is WNHNN and CDR2 is SYGVQD (reference sequence). The CDR3, as DNA: TGCGCCAGCAGTGAGTCTAGGGGGGCGGGAGGGCCCTACGAGCAGTACTTC. Its protein product is CASSESRGAGGPYEQYF.

J is TRBJ2-7 and V is TRBV14; TRBD1 aligns across 8 bases. CDR1 and CDR2 from the germline V gene are SGHDN and FVKESK. The CDR3 length is 13 residues. The V gene end was trimmed by 3 bases and the J gene end by 6 bases; junction bases not matched to a gene: 4. This chain's CDR3 is CASSQNTGGEQYF. DNA of the CDR3: TGTGCCAGCAGCCAGAATACAGGGGGCGAGCAGTACTTC.

V and J are TRBV6-5 and TRBJ2-7; D may be TRBD2 (5 bases). Germline V gene data show CDR1 as MNHEY and CDR2 as SVGAGI. The CDR3 is made up of 15 amino acids. Between the trimmed V and J ends, which lost 8 bases and 2 bases, there was a span of 19 bases. The CDR3 nucleotides are TGTGCCAGCCACCCCTCCGTAAGCGGCACCTACGAGCAGTACTTC. Residues: CASHPSVSGTYEQYF.

The rearrangement uses TRBV29-1 and TRBJ2-7; possible D gene TRBD1, 6 bases. This CDR3 contains 14 residues. Trimming took 6 bases from V and 0 from J, leaving 15 bases between them. CDR1 is SQVTM, CDR2 ANQGSEA, per germline. CDR3 protein: CSVRDKTSSYEQYF. The CDR3 DNA is TGCAGCGTCCGGGACAAGACGAGCTCCTACGAGCAGTACTTC.

The genes are TRBV28 and TRBJ2-7; TRBD2 agrees at 9 bases. Germline V gives CDR1 MDHEN, CDR2 SYDVKM. The CDR3 runs 18 residues. Trimming cost V 5 bases and J 2 bases; bases outside gene matches: 16. CDR3 nucleotides: TGTGCCAGCAGTCCCGGCATAAGCGGGAGGTTAGGCCCCTACGAGCAGTACTTC. Amino acid sequence: CASSPGISGRLGPYEQYF.

This clone was seen only a few times. The CDR3 DNA sequence: TGTGCCAGCAGCTTTGCGGCCTCCGGGACTAGCGGGAGGCACAATGAGCAGTTCTTC. Translated, it gives CASSFAASGTSGRHNEQFF. This chain links TRBV7-6 with TRBJ2-1; 15 nucleotides line up with TRBD2. The V gene end was trimmed by 3 bases and the J gene end by 5 bases; junction bases not matched to a gene: 11. Germline V CDR1 and CDR2: SGHVS, FNYEAQ. The CDR3 covers 19 residues.

The J gene is TRBJ1-2, the V gene TRBV6-4; D gene ambiguous. Trimming took off 0 bases at V and 8 bases at J, with 13 bases between the two ends. Germline V lookup: CDR1 MRHNA, CDR2 SNTAGT. This CDR3 region has 14 residues. CDR3 nucleotides: TGTGCCAGCAGTGACTCTGCCGAGGGTGTGGGCTACACCTTC. It translates to CASSDSAEGVGYTF.

V usage is TRBV9 and J usage is TRBJ1-1, with D possibly TRBD1 on 5 matching bases. Germline lookup yields CDR1 SGDLS and CDR2 YYNGEE. The CDR3 is 14 amino acids. V lost 4 bases and J 4 bases, leaving 14 bases between the germline ends. CDR3 bases: TGTGCCAGCAGCCCCCCCGGGGGACCCACTGAAGCTTTCTTT. As protein: CASSPPGGPTEAFF.

V is TRBV27 and J is TRBJ2-7, with 9 bases that match TRBD1. The trim removed 4 bases at V and 7 bases at J, leaving 14 bases unmatched. Germline CDR1 and CDR2: MNHEY and SMNVEV (reference sequence). The CDR3 sequence is 16 residues long. The CDR3 protein is CASSSHRGPPWMEQYF. The CDR3 region has the DNA TGTGCCAGCAGTTCCCACAGGGGGCCCCCGTGGATGGAGCAGTACTTC.

The gene calls are TRBV11-2 and TRBJ2-5, with 10 bases identical to TRBD2. The CDR3 is 14 amino acids. CDR1 SGHAT and CDR2 FQNNGV come from the germline V gene. V shed 10 bases, J shed 5 bases, and the junction held 10 bases outside the gene matches. The CDR3 reads CATGQREGWETQYF. CDR3 sequence (DNA): TGTGCCACGGGTCAGCGGGAGGGTTGGGAGACCCAGTACTTC.

This clone was seen just once. The V gene is TRBV28, the J gene TRBJ2-3; 7 bases map to TRBD2. Germline V gene data show CDR1 as MDHEN and CDR2 as SYDVKM. This CDR3 has 14 residues. The ends lost 6 bases at V and 1 base at J; junction bases unmatched: 4. CDR3 sequence: CASRGLVGTDTQYF. CDR3 coding DNA: TGTGCCAGCAGAGGACTAGTGGGCACAGATACGCAGTATTTT.

This chain joins TRBV15 and TRBJ2-7; 7 bases align to TRBD1. The germline V gene encodes CDR1 LNHNV and CDR2 YYDKDF (reference sequence). This CDR3 contains 17 residues. With V trimmed by 0 bases and J by 4 bases, 12 bases remained unmatched. As DNA, the CDR3 is TGTGCCACCAGCAGAGATCTCGTCAGGGGGAAACCATACGAGCAGTACTTC. Translated: CATSRDLVRGKPYEQYF. Full variable domain (rest looked up from reference TRBV15 and TRBJ2-7): DAMVIQNPRYQVTQFGKPVTLSCSQTLNHNVMYWYQQKSSQAPKLLFHYYDKDFNNEADTPDNFQSRRPNTSFCFLDIRSPGLGDTAMYLCATSRDLVRGKPYEQYFGPGTRLTVT.

The chain employs TRBV4-3 and TRBJ2-7; 7 positions match TRBD1. The CDR3 loop spans 16 amino acids. Trimming cost V 0 bases and J 4 bases; bases outside gene matches: 9. CDR1 and CDR2 from the germline V gene are LGHNA and YSLEER. The CDR3 here is CASSQELARGSYEQYF. The CDR3 coding sequence is TGCGCCAGCAGCCAAGAGCTAGCCAGGGGGTCTTACGAGCAGTACTTC.

The rearrangement joins TRBV7-2 to TRBJ1-5; a possible D gene is TRBD1 (6 bases). V was pared by 8 bases and J by 6 bases, with 14 bases between. This CDR3 is built from 13 residues. The germline V gene has CDR1 SGHTA and CDR2 FQGNSA. This chain's CDR3 is CASSPRGFQPQHF. The CDR3 DNA sequence: TGTGCCAGCTCCCCCAGGGGCTTTCAGCCCCAGCATTTT.